This T cell receptor beta chain was obtained from a study of OX40 agonist ivuxolimab in advanced cancers. Background on the study: A male proportion of 70% to 90% was recorded, with mean age roughly 60 years and range roughly 23 to 79. Study-wide results and limits: Relatively little clonal expansion, among the lowest observed, appeared in partial responders at 0.1-3.0 mg/kg. Compared with CD4+, CD8+ T cells on average had more expanded clones.

Here immunoSEQ multiplex PCR was the method, and the copy in TCRdb shows in-frame clones only, minus some. The table shows 96,000 or so clones, with around 90% occurring only once. With respect to this clone: Antigen specificity is unknown.

After removal of 8 bases from V and 7 bases from J, the junction contained 11 bases not matched to a gene. The CDR3 totals 14 residues. The germline V gene encodes CDR1 SEHNR and CDR2 FQNEAQ (reference sequence). The sequence came from an adult with an advanced solid tumor such as melanoma, head and neck, liver or kidney cancer. The chain carries TRBV7-9 and TRBJ2-7; 10 bases map to TRBD2. Sample: CD4+ or CD8+ T cells sorted from blood, taken in a trial of the OX40 agonist ivuxolimab. The CDR3 coding sequence is TGTGCCAGCGGTGTAGCGGGAGGTGCAGGGGAGCAGTACTTC. Encoded protein: CASGVAGGAGEQYF.